This TCR beta chain is drawn from a study of breast tumors, draining lymph nodes, adjacent tissues. Study-wide points: Tumors had less TCR diversity than lymph nodes, more than nontumor tissue. Luminal-like breast cancer showed significantly greater tumor-nontumor repertoire similarity than basal-like breast cancer did. That most tumor T cells come from lymph nodes remained unproven. Most tumor T cells seemingly derive from lymph node, then expand in tumor.

Trimming cost V 6 bases and J 5 bases, with 21 bases left between them. Per germline, CDR1 LGHNA and CDR2 YNFKEQ. The CDR3 spans 16 residues. MiXCR, run by TCRdb on the multiplex PCR reads, gives a single entry per CDR3 protein. The data hold about 21,000 distinct CDR3 sequences, with 40% to 45% observed a single time. This clonotype was detected many times. What it binds is not known. The gene calls are TRBV4-2 and TRBJ2-3; possibly TRBD1 or TRBD2 for D (6 bases each). This TCR was recovered from a female donor with breast cancer. Some clones in this sample may be carry-over from other donors' samples. Sequencing was carried out using breast tumor tissue. As DNA, the CDR3 is TGTGCCAGCAGTCGAAGCTTAGGGGGGCCAGGAGATACGCAGTATTTT. Protein product: CASSRSLGGPGDTQYF.